A single sample gave rise to the 21 T cell receptor beta chains below, sequenced in a study of spatial heterogeneity in lung cancer. The time point denotes: blood at routine non-recurrence follow-up after resection. The study sequenced unsorted whole RNA from tumor, nontumor lung or frozen PBMC. TCRdb recomputed calls from the 5' RACE reads with MiXCR, one row per CDR3 protein. In the table there are around 110,000 distinct CDR3 sequences, 10% to 15% of which are singletons. The starting material was PBMCs, obtained at follow-up. The receptor source for this set is a male donor with early-stage non-small cell lung cancer.

The CDR3 nucleotides read TGTGCCAGCAGCTTCCGCCCCCACGAGCAGTACTTC. Protein: CASSFRPHEQYF. The chain links TRBV7-9 to TRBJ2-7; no reliable D call. CDR3 size: 12 residues. Germline V gives CDR1 SEHNR, CDR2 FQNEAQ (reference sequence). V was pared by 3 bases and J by 5 bases, with 8 bases between.

This clonotype was recorded at least ten times. This chain connects TRBV28 to TRBJ2-2, with TRBD1 matching over 11 bases. The germline V gene encodes CDR1 MDHEN and CDR2 SYDVKM. V dropped 6 bases and J dropped 1; count of bases not matched to a gene: 4. The CDR3 spans 16 residues. CDR3 residues: CASRDRGRGNTGELFF. Here the CDR3 DNA reads TGTGCCAGCAGGGACAGGGGGCGGGGGAACACCGGGGAGCTGTTTTTT.

This clonotype was observed many times. The chain joins TRBV6-5 to TRBJ1-1, with D perhaps matching TRBD1 (6 bases). CDR1 is MNHEY, CDR2 SVGAGI, per germline. CDR3 size: 11 residues. V was shortened by 5 bases and J by 7 bases, with 8 bases between the two germline ends. CDR3 nucleotide sequence: TGTGCCAGCAGTGGACAGCTTGAAGCTTTCTTT. Its protein is CASSGQLEAFF.

The V and J genes are TRBV6-6 and TRBJ2-5, with TRBD2 matching 15 bases. The CDR3 loop spans 18 amino acids. The germline CDR1 and CDR2 sequences are MNHNY and SVGAGI (reference sequence). V lost 2 bases, J lost 2 bases, and 6 bases stayed unmatched. DNA of the CDR3: TGTGCCAGCAGTTACGGACTAGCGGGGGGGAGGGGTCAAGAGACCCAGTACTTC. Amino acid sequence: CASSYGLAGGRGQETQYF.

This chain links TRBV5-1 with TRBJ1-1; the D is unclear. The CDR3 is made up of 13 amino acids. The V end was cut by 1 base, the J end by 4 bases, with 8 bases between. Germline-derived CDR1 and CDR2 are SGHRS and YFSETQ. CDR3 coding DNA: TGCGCCAGCAGCTTGTTGACGGGCACTGAAGCTTTCTTT. Amino acid sequence: CASSLLTGTEAFF.

This clonotype has at least ten counts. The rearrangement joins TRBV10-3 to TRBJ2-3; 7 nucleotides match TRBD2. Germline V lookup: CDR1 ENHRY, CDR2 SYGVKD. The CDR3 is 16 amino acids. The J segment lost 0 bases and the V segment lost 11 bases, leaving 14 bases of the junction unmatched. CDR3 DNA: TGTGCCGGCGGAGGCGGGGGTTCCCATAGCACAGATACGCAGTATTTT. Translating it yields CAGGGGGSHSTDTQYF.

The chain employs TRBV7-2 and TRBJ2-7; 9 bases align to TRBD2. V trimming: 0 bases; J trimming: 3 bases; junction bases outside the gene matches: 3. Germline V gives CDR1 SGHTA, CDR2 FQGNSA. The CDR3 loop spans 15 amino acids. CDR3 nucleotide sequence: TGTGCCAGCAGCTTAGCCCCTAGCGGGGTCTACGAGCAGTACTTC. It specifies CASSLAPSGVYEQYF.

This clonotype was counted ten times or more. The chain carries TRBV6-5 and TRBJ1-1, with D maybe TRBD1 (5 bases). V lost 5 bases and J lost 0, with 13 bases in between. This CDR3 is 15 amino acids long. Germline V lookup: CDR1 MNHEY, CDR2 SVGAGI. CDR3 protein: CASSPRDRLNTEAFF. The DNA of the CDR3 is TGTGCCAGCAGTCCGAGAGACAGACTGAACACTGAAGCTTTCTTT.

This clonotype came up a few times. The V and J genes are TRBV28 and TRBJ2-1; 8 bases are shared with TRBD1. Germline CDR1 MDHEN, CDR2 SYDVKM. CDR3 length equals 15 residues. V lost 8 bases and J lost 3; bases outside the gene matches: 9. CDR3 amino acids: CASFVPGGDYNEQFF. The DNA of the CDR3 is TGTGCCAGCTTCGTCCCAGGGGGCGACTACAATGAGCAGTTCTTC.

The chain couples TRBV5-1 to TRBJ2-5; no definite D call. Germline CDR1 and CDR2: SGHRS and YFSETQ. The CDR3 runs 14 residues. Trimming shortened V by 0 bases and J by 1 base, and 7 bases separated the two germline ends. The CDR3 nucleotides read TGCGCCAGCAGCTTGGACAGTTTCCAAGAGACCCAGTACTTC. Translating gives CASSLDSFQETQYF.

At least ten counts were recorded for this clonotype. The chain has TRBV27 and TRBJ2-3; 7 bases line up with TRBD1. The CDR3 totals 14 residues. With 3 bases clipped from V and 4 bases from J, the junction kept 4 bases outside the gene matches. Germline V gives CDR1 MNHEY, CDR2 SMNVEV (reference sequence). This CDR3 reads CASSLTGRADTQYF. The CDR3 coding sequence is TGTGCCAGCAGTTTGACAGGGCGGGCAGATACGCAGTATTTT.

In DNA, the CDR3 is TGTGCCAGCAGCAACGGACTAGACCCCGGGGAGCTGTTTTTT. Translated: CASSNGLDPGELFF. The chain carries TRBV11-2 and TRBJ2-2; 7 bases line up with TRBD2. V was clipped by 5 bases and J by 6 bases; unmatched bases: 6. Germline CDR1 reads SGHAT; CDR2 reads FQNNGV. The CDR3 is made up of 14 amino acids. Combining the CDR3 with reference TRBV11-2 and TRBJ2-2 gives the whole variable domain EAGVAQSPRYKIIEKRQSVAFWCNPISGHATLYWYQQILGQGPKLLIQFQNNGVVDDSQLPKDRFSAERLKGVDSTLKIQPAKLEDSAVYLCASSNGLDPGELFFGEGSRLTVL.

This clonotype was seen a few times. This chain connects TRBV6-5 to TRBJ1-1; tentative D call: TRBD1 (5 bases). Germline V gene data show CDR1 as MNHEY and CDR2 as SVGAGI. The CDR3 spans 15 residues. Trimming stripped 5 bases from V and 5 bases from J, with 18 bases between. The CDR3 DNA is TGTGCCAGCAGTACCGGGCCAAAGGGGAGGACTGAAGCTTTCTTT. Translation gives CASSTGPKGRTEAFF.

The chain recombines TRBV18 with TRBJ1-4; D is perhaps TRBD1 (5 bases). This CDR3 comprises 17 residues. Germline-derived CDR1 and CDR2 are KGHSH and LQKENI. V was trimmed by 1 base and J by 5 bases, leaving 17 bases between them. In DNA, the CDR3 is TGTGCCAGCTCACCACGTGAAGGGTATAAGGGGAATGAAAAACTGTTTTTT. It encodes CASSPREGYKGNEKLFF.

This clonotype was counted ten times or more. This sequence joins TRBV7-8 and TRBJ2-5, with 11 bases aligning to TRBD2. The V and J ends lost 0 bases and 7 bases, in that order; junction bases with no gene match: 4. CDR1 is SGHVS, CDR2 FQNEAQ, per germline. CDR3 size: 15 residues. Here the CDR3 reads CASSLARLAGGTQYF. The CDR3 DNA reads TGTGCCAGCAGCTTAGCTCGGCTAGCGGGGGGGACCCAGTACTTC.

This clonotype came up many times. This chain uses TRBV10-3 with TRBJ1-5; D remains unclear. There are 13 residues in the CDR3. Germline V gene lookup returns CDR1 ENHRY and CDR2 SYGVKD. The V gene lost 2 bases and the J gene lost 4 bases, with 6 bases spanning the gap. CDR3 coding DNA: TGTGCCATCAGTGAGAACCCAAATCAGCCCCAGCATTTT. Translated: CAISENPNQPQHF.

This clonotype was counted many times. As DNA, the CDR3 is TGTGCCAGCAGTTACTCCCCCAAAAACATTCAGTACTTC. Encoded protein: CASSYSPKNIQYF. The rearrangement uses TRBV6-2 or TRBV6-3 and TRBJ2-4; no firm D call. V lost 0 bases and J 2 bases, leaving 2 bases between the germline ends. The germline V gene has CDR1 MNHEY and CDR2 SVGEGT. The CDR3 loop spans 13 amino acids.

This clonotype was found many times. The chain links TRBV29-1 to TRBJ2-3; D gene uncertain. In germline, CDR1 is SQVTM, CDR2 ANQGSEA. The CDR3 is made up of 12 amino acids. V was pared by 5 bases and J by 0 bases, with 6 bases between. CDR3 residues: CSVRLSTDTQYF. Written as DNA, the CDR3 is TGCAGCGTTAGGTTAAGCACAGATACGCAGTATTTT.

This clonotype was picked up a small number of times. In DNA, the CDR3 is TGTGCCAGCAGGCCCGACAGGGGGCTGAGCACAGATACGCAGTATTTT. Amino acid sequence: CASRPDRGLSTDTQYF. The chain uses TRBV2 and TRBJ2-3, with 10 bases identical to TRBD1. Germline CDR1 and CDR2: SNHLY and FYNNEI. The CDR3 extends over 16 amino acids. Unmatched junction bases numbered 6, after V lost 6 bases and J lost 0 bases.

On this clonotype: The junction does not match germline at one end; this may be a read error. The chain employs TRBV7-7 and TRBJ2-1; TRBD1 is a possible D gene (6 bases). The CDR3 spans 13 residues. The germline V gene has CDR1 SSHAT and CDR2 FNYEAQ (reference sequence). The CDR3 loop reads CASSLNRVNEQFF. The CDR3 bases are TGTGCTAGCAGCTTAAACAGGGTGAATGAGCAGTTCTTC.

This sequence joins TRBV18 and TRBJ2-3; D remains ambiguous. The CDR3 is made up of 14 amino acids. Per germline, CDR1 KGHSH and CDR2 LQKENI. V lost 3 bases and J 1 base, leaving 8 bases between the germline ends. The CDR3 DNA reads TGTGCCAGCTCACCTGGTCATGGCACAGATACGCAGTATTTT. It translates to CASSPGHGTDTQYF.